This T cell receptor beta chain was identified during a study of PD-L1 blockade in urothelial cancer. Across the whole study: Males with urothelial cancer arising in the bladder constituted about 85% of the roughly 29 patients. Chemotherapy regimens numbering 0 to 3 had been given to patients.

The CDR3 has 17 amino acids. The ends lost 4 bases at V and 7 bases at J; junction bases unmatched: 14. Germline V CDR1 and CDR2: SGDLS, YYNGEE. Measured with immunoSEQ multiplex PCR; TCRdb has only the in-frame clones, and not every one. The sample carries roughly 62,000 clones, over 75% recorded once. Pretreatment and on-treatment samples were taken, numbering 1 to 8 per patient. The material was PBMCs, obtained around atezolizumab (anti-PD-L1) treatment. This TCR derives from a man between 65 and 79 years old with urothelial cancer. The chain couples TRBV9 to TRBJ2-2; 9 bases are shared with TRBD2. Written as DNA, the CDR3 is TGTGCCAGCAGCTACTTACCGCTAGCGGGAAGGGTCGGGGAGCTGTTTTTT. It encodes CASSYLPLAGRVGELFF. The variable domain in full, completed from reference TRBV9 and TRBJ2-2, reads DSGVTQTPKHLITATGQRVTLRCSPRSGDLSVYWYQQSLDQGLQFLIQYYNGEERAKGNILERFSAQQFPDLHSELNLSSLELGDSALYFCASSYLPLAGRVGELFFGEGSRLTVL.